This TCR beta chain is drawn from a study of blood T cell repertoires in COVID-19. Method: immunoSEQ multiplex PCR; TCRdb's copy keeps in-frame clones and lacks some. The profile shows about 270,000 clones, 86% of them singletons. The study recruited people aged roughly 18 to 95 years across 24 US areas. The V gene's germline CDR1 is SGHRS and CDR2 YFSETQ. CDR3 length: 14 residues. Deletions cut 1 base from V and 4 bases from J, with 10 bases between. A few counts support this clone. The chain has TRBV5-1 and TRBJ2-3, with D possibly being TRBD1 (6 bases). This clonotype originated in a woman aged 18-29 years who had recovered from COVID-19. The sample was PBMCs or T cells enriched from blood (not recorded which). CDR3 nucleotides: TGCGCCAGCAGCTTGACAGGGTTGGCAGATACGCAGTATTTT. Translating it yields CASSLTGLADTQYF.